The T cell receptor (beta chain) under discussion was sequenced for a study of T cells after yellow fever vaccination. The CDR3 covers 14 residues. Trimming removed 6 bases from V and 0 bases from J, with 11 bases in between. Germline values: CDR1 SGHTA, CDR2 FQGNSA. One entry per CDR3 protein, called by TCRdb with MiXCR from the 5' RACE reads. The sample contains some 300,000 distinct CDR3 sequences, 8.5% to 10% of which appear only once. The study, taken as a whole, reports: The study found a weaker secondary response that peaked faster, day 5 versus 15. High-abundance clonotypes from the bulk population could contaminate FACS-sorted repertoires. Most primary-vaccination clones recurred post-booster (approximately 96% CD4, around 86% CD8). Of the clonotypes, a small share occurred in both CD4 and CD8 compartments.

This clonotype occurred many times. What it recognizes is unknown. The V and J genes are TRBV7-2 and TRBJ1-1; D is ambiguous. This specimen was CD4+ T cells sorted from PBMCs, taken 5 days after the yellow fever booster vaccination. This sequence was found in a man in his late teens or twenties who received the YFV17D yellow fever vaccine. CDR3 in DNA: TGTGCCAGCAGTCTAAAGGGCGTGAACACTGAAGCTTTCTTT. Translated, it gives CASSLKGVNTEAFF.